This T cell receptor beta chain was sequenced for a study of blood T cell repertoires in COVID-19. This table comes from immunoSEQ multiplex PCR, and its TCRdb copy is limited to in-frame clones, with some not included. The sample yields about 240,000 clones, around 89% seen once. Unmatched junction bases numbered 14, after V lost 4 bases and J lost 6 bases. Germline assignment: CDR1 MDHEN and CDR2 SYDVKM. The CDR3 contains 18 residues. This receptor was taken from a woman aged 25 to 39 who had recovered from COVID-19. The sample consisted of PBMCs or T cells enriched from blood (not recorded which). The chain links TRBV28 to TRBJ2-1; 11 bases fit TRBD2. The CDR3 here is CASSSLLAGVWGLNEQFF. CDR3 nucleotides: TGTGCCAGCAGTTCCCTACTAGCGGGAGTATGGGGCCTCAATGAGCAGTTCTTC. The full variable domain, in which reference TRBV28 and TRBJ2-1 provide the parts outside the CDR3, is DVKVTQSSRYLVKRTGEKVFLECVQDMDHENMFWYRQDPGLGLRLIYFSYDVKMKEKGDIPEGYSVSREKKERFSLILESASTNQTSMYLCASSSLLAGVWGLNEQFFGPGTRLTVL.